A selection of T cell receptor beta chains follows, all from one sample in a study of T cell changes during pregnancy in multiple sclerosis. Profiling relied on immunoSEQ multiplex PCR, and the TCRdb table lists in-frame clones only, not all of them. In the table there are about 20,000 clones, 70% to 90% of which are singletons. The sample in question was CD8+ T cells from peripheral blood mononuclear cells, obtained after pregnancy. The receptors shown here come from a female donor in good health, enrolled as a control in a pregnancy study. Each CDR3 is given with its conserved first and last residue. Fields, in order: clone size, J gene, V gene, D gene, CDR3 protein, CDR3 DNA. The D gene is left open where the match is weak. Some rows have no size entry. The others give once, few or many, or a class for an expanded clone.

NA,TRBJ2-1,TRBV27,TRBD1,CASSAGTGGYNEQFF,TGTGCCAGCAGTGCCGGGACAGGGGGGTACAATGAGCAGTTCTTC
NA,TRBJ1-2,TRBV27,NA,CASKGGGHGYTF,TGTGCCAGCAAGGGGGGGGGTCACGGCTACACCTTC
once,TRBJ2-3,TRBV27,TRBD1,CASSPWTGGATTQYF,TGTGCCAGCAGTCCGTGGACAGGGGGAGCGACTACGCAGTATTTT
NA,TRBJ1-5,TRBV4-2,NA,CASSQGTGDQPQHF,TGTGCCAGCAGCCAAGGGACGGGGGATCAGCCCCAGCATTTT
NA,TRBJ2-7,TRBV27,TRBD2,CASSLSGGGYEQYF,TGTGCCAGCAGTTTATCGGGGGGGGGCTACGAGCAGTACTTC
NA,TRBJ2-3,TRBV6-1,NA,CASSDGLTDTQYF,TGTGCCAGCAGTGACGGACTTACAGATACGCAGTATTTT
NA,TRBJ2-5,TRBV19,TRBD2,CASTGGETQYF,TGTGCCAGTACCGGGGGGGAGACCCAGTACTTC
NA,TRBJ2-7,TRBV9,TRBD1,CASSGPRDSYEQYF,TGTGCCAGCAGCGGGCCCCGGGACAGCTACGAGCAGTACTTC
NA,TRBJ2-7,TRBV4-3,TRBD1,CASSGTGTGGEQYF,TGCGCCAGCAGCGGGACCGGGACAGGGGGCGAGCAGTACTTC
once,TRBJ2-7,TRBV5-1,NA,CASSLGGGDYEQYF,TGCGCCAGCAGCTTGGGAGGGGGGGACTACGAGCAGTACTTC
NA,TRBJ2-3,TRBV25-1,NA,CASGRGADTQYF,TGTGCCAGCGGCAGGGGCGCAGATACGCAGTATTTT
NA,TRBJ1-1,TRBV7-7,NA,CASSPIGADTEAFF,TGTGCTAGCAGCCCGATTGGGGCGGACACTGAAGCTTTCTTT
few,TRBJ1-1,TRBV30,NA,CAWSVLGSRNTEAFF,TGTGCCTGGAGTGTACTGGGGAGCAGGAACACTGAAGCTTTCTTT
NA,TRBJ2-3,TRBV10-2,NA,CASSEQVYPDTQYF,TGCGCCAGCAGTGAACAGGTTTACCCAGATACGCAGTATTTT
once,TRBJ2-2,TRBV10-2,NA,CASSDPGLLRAGELFF,TGCGCCAGCAGTGACCCGGGACTCCTCCGGGCCGGGGAGCTGTTTTTT
NA,TRBJ2-4,TRBV12-5,TRBD1,CASGLARTGEDIQYF,TGTGCTAGTGGTTTGGCGAGGACAGGGGAGGACATTCAGTACTTC
NA,TRBJ2-6,TRBV6-4,NA,CASSDLRGSGANVLTF,TGTGCCAGCAGTGACCTAAGGGGGTCTGGGGCCAACGTCCTGACTTTC
NA,TRBJ1-2,TRBV5-6,TRBD1,CASSSDRGVYGYTF,TGTGCCAGCAGCTCGGACAGGGGAGTTTATGGCTACACCTTC
few,TRBJ1-6,TRBV30,NA,CACFSGQANSPLHF,TGTGCCTGCTTCTCGGGACAAGCTAATTCACCCCTCCACTTT
NA,TRBJ2-5,TRBV11-2,NA,CASSPQRERRGRETQYF,TGTGCCAGCAGCCCTCAACGGGAGCGGAGAGGGCGAGAGACCCAGTACTTC
NA,TRBJ2-1,TRBV7-8,TRBD1,CASDRGNNEQFF,TGTGCCAGCGACAGGGGGAACAATGAGCAGTTCTTC
NA,TRBJ1-1,TRBV9,NA,CASSVEGTGSNTEAFF,TGTGCCAGCAGCGTAGAAGGAACAGGGTCGAACACTGAAGCTTTCTTT
NA,TRBJ2-2,TRBV7-9,NA,CASSFRTGELFF,TGTGCCAGCAGCTTCAGGACCGGGGAGCTGTTTTTT
NA,TRBJ2-3,TRBV4-3,TRBD2,CASSQRSGGTDTQYF,TGCGCCAGCAGCCAACGTAGCGGGGGGACCGATACGCAGTATTTT
few,TRBJ1-1,TRBV13,NA,CASSYPTQDTEAFF,TGTGCCAGCAGCTACCCAACACAAGACACTGAAGCTTTCTTT